This TCR beta chain appears in the sequencing data of a study of glioma-infiltrating T cells. V lost 2 bases to trimming and J lost 0 bases; unmatched junction nucleotides: 3. Germline V gene sequence: CDR1 MNHEY, CDR2 SMNVEV (reference sequence). The length of the CDR3 is 15 residues. Amplification of TCR alpha and beta CDR3 regions from RNA used iRepertoire nested multiplex PCR. Input was roughly 85-400 ng of tissue mRNA or PBMC total RNA. In TCRdb, the multiplex PCR reads were re-called with MiXCR into one record per CDR3 protein. The repertoire has 95,000 to 110,000 distinct CDR3 sequences, around 31% of them found once; the top ten carry 44%. The table lists this clonotype with many counts.

This rearrangement joins TRBV27 to TRBJ2-5; TRBD2 matches 7 bases. The specimen was glioma tissue, nonneoplastic brain tissue, or PBMCs (not recorded which). This clonotype was sampled from a human donor with low-grade glioma or glioblastoma, undergoing nonglioma brain surgery, or in good health (not recorded which). The CDR3 DNA reads TGTGCCAGCAGTTTAAACCGGGGGGACCAAGAGACCCAGTACTTC. Protein sequence: CASSLNRGDQETQYF.